Listed below are T cell receptor beta chains from one sample, sequenced in a study of shared clonotypes between healthy human individuals. Only in-frame clones appear in the TCRdb table, and some are missing; sequencing was by immunoSEQ multiplex PCR. Among about 2.1 million clones listed, just over 90% were seen once. Sequenced sample: naive CD8+ T cells from PBMCs. These receptors were obtained from a young man in good health. Some clones in this sample may be carry-over from other donors' samples. CDR3s include the opening cysteine and the closing phenylalanine or tryptophan. D genes are given only for firm matches. Part of the rows lack a size; the others show once, few, many or a class for expanded clones.

CDR3nt: TGTGCCAGGGAAGTTGTAAACACCATATATTTT; CDR3aa: CAREVVNTIYF; abundance: -; j_gene: TRBJ1-3; v_gene: TRBV2; d_gene: -
CDR3nt: TGTGCCAGCAGCTCCAGAGACAGGGAAGAAAACATTCAGTACTTC; CDR3aa: CASSSRDREENIQYF; abundance: -; j_gene: TRBJ2-4; v_gene: TRBV13; d_gene: TRBD1
CDR3nt: TGTGCCTGGAGTGTAGGTACCGGGAACACTGAAGCTTTCTTT; CDR3aa: CAWSVGTGNTEAFF; abundance: -; j_gene: TRBJ1-1; v_gene: TRBV30; d_gene: -
CDR3nt: TGTGCCAGCAGTCCTGGGACCAGACCTGTTGAGCAGTTCTTC; CDR3aa: CASSPGTRPVEQFF; abundance: once; j_gene: TRBJ2-1; v_gene: TRBV27; d_gene: -
CDR3nt: TGCGCCAGCAGCCAAGGAACGGGTTCCTACAATGAGCAGTTCTTC; CDR3aa: CASSQGTGSYNEQFF; abundance: -; j_gene: TRBJ2-1; v_gene: TRBV4-3; d_gene: -
CDR3nt: TGTGCCAGCAGTTACTCCCTGACAGGGATCGCCTACGAGCAGTACTTC; CDR3aa: CASSYSLTGIAYEQYF; abundance: -; j_gene: TRBJ2-7; v_gene: TRBV6-6; d_gene: TRBD1
CDR3nt: TGTGCCAGCAGTTTCCCCCGGTCCCCCAAAGAGACCCAGTACTTC; CDR3aa: CASSFPRSPKETQYF; abundance: -; j_gene: TRBJ2-5; v_gene: TRBV27; d_gene: -
CDR3nt: TGTGCCAGTAGACCGACAGGCAATCAGCCCCAGCATTTT; CDR3aa: CASRPTGNQPQHF; abundance: -; j_gene: TRBJ1-5; v_gene: TRBV19; d_gene: -
CDR3nt: TGTGCCAGCAGCCGAGAGGGGGAGGTCGGTTCCTACGAGCAGTACTTC; CDR3aa: CASSREGEVGSYEQYF; abundance: -; j_gene: TRBJ2-7; v_gene: TRBV4-2; d_gene: -
CDR3nt: TGTGCCAGTAGTAAAGGACGCGGGAGGACGAACAATGAGCAGTTCTTC; CDR3aa: CASSKGRGRTNNEQFF; abundance: once; j_gene: TRBJ2-1; v_gene: TRBV19; d_gene: TRBD2
CDR3nt: TGTGCCAGTAGTATAGGTTGGCAGGCGGGTGTAATCGGCAATCAGCCCCAGCATTTT; CDR3aa: CASSIGWQAGVIGNQPQHF; abundance: -; j_gene: TRBJ1-5; v_gene: TRBV19; d_gene: -
CDR3nt: TGTGCCAGCAGCTCCCGGGACAGGGGAAACATTCAGTACTTC; CDR3aa: CASSSRDRGNIQYF; abundance: -; j_gene: TRBJ2-4; v_gene: TRBV7-9; d_gene: TRBD1
CDR3nt: TGTGCCAGCAGTTTGGTCCGGGCCCCGGGGAACATTCAGTACTTC; CDR3aa: CASSLVRAPGNIQYF; abundance: once; j_gene: TRBJ2-4; v_gene: TRBV28; d_gene: -
CDR3nt: TGTGCCAGCAGCTTACGTGCTAGCGGGCTCCCTGGAGATACGCAGTATTTT; CDR3aa: CASSLRASGLPGDTQYF; abundance: -; j_gene: TRBJ2-3; v_gene: TRBV7-8; d_gene: TRBD2
CDR3nt: TGCGCCAGCAGCCAAGGGAGGGGAGGCAATCAGCCCCAGCATTTT; CDR3aa: CASSQGRGGNQPQHF; abundance: -; j_gene: TRBJ1-5; v_gene: TRBV4-1; d_gene: -
CDR3nt: TGTGCCAGCAGTTTAACGGCCATGGTTACCTACGAGCAGTACTTC; CDR3aa: CASSLTAMVTYEQYF; abundance: -; j_gene: TRBJ2-7; v_gene: TRBV27; d_gene: -
CDR3nt: TGTGCCAGCAGCGAGGACAGGACAGCCAACACTGAAGCTTTCTTT; CDR3aa: CASSEDRTANTEAFF; abundance: -; j_gene: TRBJ1-1; v_gene: TRBV9; d_gene: TRBD1
CDR3nt: TGCGCCAGCAGCCACCGGGCCTCACTTCCTTCCTTTGAGCAGTACTTC; CDR3aa: CASSHRASLPSFEQYF; abundance: -; j_gene: TRBJ2-7; v_gene: TRBV4-1; d_gene: -
CDR3nt: TGTGCCAGCAGTTTGGTCCTGGGGGGATGGGGAGCCTACGAGCAGTACTTC; CDR3aa: CASSLVLGGWGAYEQYF; abundance: -; j_gene: TRBJ2-7; v_gene: TRBV28; d_gene: -
CDR3nt: TGTGCCAGCAGCTTAGACTCGAACACTGAAGCTTTCTTT; CDR3aa: CASSLDSNTEAFF; abundance: -; j_gene: TRBJ1-1; v_gene: TRBV7-2; d_gene: -
CDR3nt: TGTGCCAGTAGTGATCAGGTGGCTGGGGCCAACGTCCTGACTTTC; CDR3aa: CASSDQVAGANVLTF; abundance: -; j_gene: TRBJ2-6; v_gene: TRBV19; d_gene: -
CDR3nt: TGTGCCAGCAGGACTAGCGGAGCCTACAATGAGCAGTTCTTC; CDR3aa: CASRTSGAYNEQFF; abundance: -; j_gene: TRBJ2-1; v_gene: TRBV27; d_gene: TRBD2
CDR3nt: TGTGCCAGCAGTTTTTCAGGGGGAGCCTATGGCTACACCTTC; CDR3aa: CASSFSGGAYGYTF; abundance: -; j_gene: TRBJ1-2; v_gene: TRBV27; d_gene: TRBD1
CDR3nt: TGTGCCAGCAGCTTATCCCCTGACGAAAAACTGTTTTTT; CDR3aa: CASSLSPDEKLFF; abundance: -; j_gene: TRBJ1-4; v_gene: TRBV7-9; d_gene: -
CDR3nt: TGTGCCAGCAGCCCCTCCGGCGTTAGCACAGATACGCAGTATTTT; CDR3aa: CASSPSGVSTDTQYF; abundance: -; j_gene: TRBJ2-3; v_gene: TRBV7-3; d_gene: -
CDR3nt: TGTGCCAGCAGTTTCCTGACAGGACAAGAGACCCAGTACTTC; CDR3aa: CASSFLTGQETQYF; abundance: -; j_gene: TRBJ2-5; v_gene: TRBV28; d_gene: -
CDR3nt: TGTGCCAGCAGTTACTCGGGAGGGGCAAGCTACACCTTC; CDR3aa: CASSYSGGASYTF; abundance: -; j_gene: TRBJ1-2; v_gene: TRBV6-6; d_gene: -
CDR3nt: TGTGCCAGCAGCTTTTGGCAGGGGGATCAGCCCCAGCATTTT; CDR3aa: CASSFWQGDQPQHF; abundance: once; j_gene: TRBJ1-5; v_gene: TRBV5-5; d_gene: TRBD1
CDR3nt: TGTGCCAGCTCACTAGCGGGTTCGTACAATGAGCAGTTCTTC; CDR3aa: CASSLAGSYNEQFF; abundance: once; j_gene: TRBJ2-1; v_gene: TRBV6-5; d_gene: TRBD2
CDR3nt: TGTGCCTGGAGTGGCCTTTCCCAGGGTGTCTGGGTTGAGCAGTTCTTC; CDR3aa: CAWSGLSQGVWVEQFF; abundance: -; j_gene: TRBJ2-1; v_gene: TRBV30; d_gene: -
CDR3nt: TGTGCCAGCAGTTTAAGGGGGATCACTGAAGCTTTCTTT; CDR3aa: CASSLRGITEAFF; abundance: -; j_gene: TRBJ1-1; v_gene: TRBV28; d_gene: -
CDR3nt: TGCGCCAGCAACCCAGGCCGTATACCCACTGAAGCTTTCTTT; CDR3aa: CASNPGRIPTEAFF; abundance: -; j_gene: TRBJ1-1; v_gene: TRBV5-1; d_gene: -
CDR3nt: TGTGCCAGTAGTATCGGCGGGAATGAGCAGTTCTTC; CDR3aa: CASSIGGNEQFF; abundance: -; j_gene: TRBJ2-1; v_gene: TRBV19; d_gene: -
CDR3nt: TGTGCCAGCAGCCCGGTGTTCCACGCCCTACCGGGCTACACCTTC; CDR3aa: CASSPVFHALPGYTF; abundance: once; j_gene: TRBJ1-2; v_gene: TRBV9; d_gene: -
CDR3nt: TGTGCCAGCACGGGACGCGGAGCAGATACGCAGTATTTT; CDR3aa: CASTGRGADTQYF; abundance: -; j_gene: TRBJ2-3; v_gene: TRBV2; d_gene: -
CDR3nt: TGTGCCAGCAGCTTGGTGAGGGGAAGTAGCAATCAGCCCCAGCATTTT; CDR3aa: CASSLVRGSSNQPQHF; abundance: -; j_gene: TRBJ1-5; v_gene: TRBV5-4; d_gene: -
CDR3nt: TGTGCCAGCAGTGCAAGGGACAGGGGACAAGAGACCCAGTACTTC; CDR3aa: CASSARDRGQETQYF; abundance: -; j_gene: TRBJ2-5; v_gene: TRBV2; d_gene: TRBD1
CDR3nt: TGTGCCAGCAGACTTAGGGGGGAATCCCTCCTTTGGACAGATACGCAGTATTTT; CDR3aa: CASRLRGESLLWTDTQYF; abundance: -; j_gene: TRBJ2-3; v_gene: TRBV6-4; d_gene: -
CDR3nt: TGTGCCACCCTAGCGGGAGTGGGGTACGAGCAGTACTTC; CDR3aa: CATLAGVGYEQYF; abundance: -; j_gene: TRBJ2-7; v_gene: TRBV11-2; d_gene: TRBD2
CDR3nt: TGTGCCAGCAGTTCAACAGGGGTCACTGAAGCTTTCTTT; CDR3aa: CASSSTGVTEAFF; abundance: -; j_gene: TRBJ1-1; v_gene: TRBV27; d_gene: TRBD1
CDR3nt: TGTGCCAGCAGTTTTAAGGCTAGCGGGGGGTACAATGAGCAGTTCTTC; CDR3aa: CASSFKASGGYNEQFF; abundance: -; j_gene: TRBJ2-1; v_gene: TRBV28; d_gene: TRBD2
CDR3nt: TGTGCCATCAGTCCGGGACTAGCGGGAGCCCAGAGCACAGATACGCAGTATTTT; CDR3aa: CAISPGLAGAQSTDTQYF; abundance: -; j_gene: TRBJ2-3; v_gene: TRBV10-3; d_gene: TRBD2
CDR3nt: TGTGCCAGCATTCTGACAGGGGGGGGTGAGCAGTTCTTC; CDR3aa: CASILTGGGEQFF; abundance: -; j_gene: TRBJ2-1; v_gene: TRBV11-2; d_gene: TRBD1
CDR3nt: TGTGCCAGCAGGCAGGGAGGTTTTGGGAATGAGCAGTTCTTC; CDR3aa: CASRQGGFGNEQFF; abundance: -; j_gene: TRBJ2-1; v_gene: TRBV28; d_gene: -
CDR3nt: TGTGCCAGCAGCCTCGACAGGGACGAGCAGTACTTC; CDR3aa: CASSLDRDEQYF; abundance: -; j_gene: TRBJ2-7; v_gene: TRBV7-9; d_gene: TRBD1
CDR3nt: TGTGCCAGTAGTATAGTGGCGGCGGGGGGGCTCTCCTACAATGAGCAGTTCTTC; CDR3aa: CASSIVAAGGLSYNEQFF; abundance: -; j_gene: TRBJ2-1; v_gene: TRBV19; d_gene: TRBD2
CDR3nt: TGTGCCAGCAGCTTAAGGTACGTCAACGAGGGTGAGCAGTTCTTC; CDR3aa: CASSLRYVNEGEQFF; abundance: -; j_gene: TRBJ2-1; v_gene: TRBV7-9; d_gene: -
CDR3nt: TGTGCCAGCAGCCAGGGGGGCTTTGAGCAGTTCTTC; CDR3aa: CASSQGGFEQFF; abundance: -; j_gene: TRBJ2-1; v_gene: TRBV4-2; d_gene: -
CDR3nt: TGTGCCAGCAGTTTACGTTTTGGGGAGGGGCGGTATCAGCCCCAGCATTTT; CDR3aa: CASSLRFGEGRYQPQHF; abundance: -; j_gene: TRBJ1-5; v_gene: TRBV28; d_gene: -
CDR3nt: TGTGCCAGCAGTCCCTGGACAGACTCCTACGAGCAGTACTTC; CDR3aa: CASSPWTDSYEQYF; abundance: -; j_gene: TRBJ2-7; v_gene: TRBV27; d_gene: -
CDR3nt: TGTGCCAGCAGTTTACTCGGGGTAGGGATGAACACTGAAGCTTTCTTT; CDR3aa: CASSLLGVGMNTEAFF; abundance: -; j_gene: TRBJ1-1; v_gene: TRBV27; d_gene: -
CDR3nt: TGTGCCAGTACCGGGGGCTTTGGCTATGGCTACACCTTC; CDR3aa: CASTGGFGYGYTF; abundance: once; j_gene: TRBJ1-2; v_gene: TRBV19; d_gene: -
CDR3nt: TGTGCCAGCAGCGTGGGAGCTAGCAATCAGCCCCAGCATTTT; CDR3aa: CASSVGASNQPQHF; abundance: -; j_gene: TRBJ1-5; v_gene: TRBV9; d_gene: -